These 21 T cell receptor beta chains were sequenced from one sample in a study of molecular identifiers for immune sequencing clone quantification. From the PCR reads, TCRdb called clonotypes with MiXCR, one entry per CDR3 protein. The sample lists under 650,000 distinct CDR3 sequences, just under 20% seen once, with roughly 0.83% in the top ten. The sequencing input was naive CD8+ T cells from blood, with Jurkat cell RNA spiked in. Subset in this sample: FACS-sorted CD8+CD4-CCR7+CD45RA+ naive T cells. Receptors were obtained from a human donor in good health. Some libraries in this study had Jurkat cell RNA spiked in.

Of note for this clonotype: A read error may be the cause here, since a much bigger clone is one base away. The chain carries TRBV12-3 or TRBV12-4 and TRBJ1-1; 8 bases map to TRBD1. Trimming cost V 10 bases and J 7 bases; bases outside gene matches: 14. This CDR3 has 14 amino acids. The CDR3 sequence is CANSRTLTGVEAFF. The CDR3 bases are TGTGCCAACAGCCGTACCCTGACAGGGGTTGAAGCTTTCTTT.

Worth noting for this clonotype: Being one base from a much bigger clone, this may be a read error. The chain recombines TRBV10-3 with TRBJ1-5; 9 bases line up with TRBD1. Germline CDR1 ENHRY, CDR2 SYGVKD. This CDR3 is built from 15 residues. The V segment lost 7 bases and the J segment 7 bases; nucleotides outside the gene matches: 11. The CDR3 here is CAINEQGAIEQPQHF. In DNA, the CDR3 is TGTGCCATCAATGAACAGGGGGCGATCGAACAGCCCCAGCATTTT.

The chain combines TRBV12-3 or TRBV12-4 with TRBJ2-7, with TRBD2 matching 11 bases. The length of the CDR3 is 15 residues. The trim removed 3 bases at V and 2 bases at J, leaving 3 bases unmatched. The CDR3 sequence: CASSLVTSGAYEQYF. CDR3 in DNA: TGTGCCAGCAGTTTGGTGACTAGCGGGGCCTACGAGCAGTACTTC.

This clonotype was found many times. The rearrangement links TRBV12-3 or TRBV12-4 to TRBJ1-1; D is unresolved. V was shortened by 5 bases and J by 1 base, with 14 bases between the two germline ends. This CDR3 has 15 residues. CDR3 sequence: CASSPTQGENTEAFF. The CDR3 DNA follows: TGTGCCAGCAGTCCTACTCAAGGAGAGAACACTGAAGCTTTCTTT.

In this sample, this clonotype turned up many times. V is TRBV6-2 or TRBV6-3 and J is TRBJ1-1; D unresolved. Looked up from germline, CDR1 is MNHEY and CDR2 is SVGEGT. V lost 1 base and J lost 2, with 11 bases in between. This CDR3 has 15 residues. The DNA of the CDR3 is TGTGCCAGCAGTTACTTTGAGGTAATTAACACTGAAGCTTTCTTT. It yields the protein CASSYFEVINTEAFF.

This clonotype was detected a few times. The chain carries TRBV19 and TRBJ2-7; 9 positions match TRBD1. V lost 5 bases to trimming and J lost 2 bases; unmatched junction nucleotides: 7. The CDR3 is 15 amino acids. The germline gives CDR1 LNHDA, CDR2 SQIVND (reference sequence). The CDR3 loop reads CASSQRTGAPYEQYF. The CDR3 DNA sequence: TGTGCCAGTAGTCAAAGGACAGGGGCACCCTACGAGCAGTACTTC. The whole variable domain, remainder taken from reference TRBV19 and TRBJ2-7, is DGGITQSPKYLFRKEGQNVTLSCEQNLNHDAMYWYRQDPGQGLRLIYYSQIVNDFQKGDIAEGYSVSREKKESFPLTVTSAQKNPTAFYLCASSQRTGAPYEQYFGPGTRLTVT.

This clonotype was seen many times. V usage is TRBV3-1 and J usage is TRBJ2-7, with 8 bases fitting TRBD1. With V trimmed by 0 bases and J by 2 bases, 3 bases remained unmatched. CDR1 and CDR2 from the germline V gene are LGHDT and YNNKEL (reference sequence). The CDR3 totals 15 residues. In nucleotides, the CDR3 is TGTGCCAGCAGCCAAGAGGGCAGGGGGCCCTACGAGCAGTACTTC. Residues: CASSQEGRGPYEQYF.

The chain employs TRBV7-2 and TRBJ2-7; D gene uncertain. This CDR3 comprises 12 residues. Germline lookup yields CDR1 SGHTA and CDR2 FQGNSA. Trimming removed 3 bases at V and 3 bases at J, with 6 bases between. The CDR3 DNA reads as TGTGCCAGCAGCTTCTCAATCTACGAGCAGTACTTC. Translation: CASSFSIYEQYF.

This clonotype was picked up many times. The V gene is TRBV19, the J gene TRBJ2-3; no reliable D call. Germline V CDR1 and CDR2: LNHDA, SQIVND (reference sequence). The CDR3 sequence is 12 residues long. V lost 3 bases and J lost 4, with 5 bases in between. This CDR3 reads CASSIRSDTQYF. CDR3 nucleotides: TGTGCCAGTAGTATTCGGTCAGATACGCAGTATTTT. Looking up the rest from reference TRBV19 and TRBJ2-3 gives the full variable domain: DGGITQSPKYLFRKEGQNVTLSCEQNLNHDAMYWYRQDPGQGLRLIYYSQIVNDFQKGDIAEGYSVSREKKESFPLTVTSAQKNPTAFYLCASSIRSDTQYFGPGTRLTVL.

This clonotype was found a few times. The V call is TRBV9, the J call TRBJ2-3; perhaps D is TRBD1 or TRBD2 (5 bases each). The CDR3 length is 15 residues. With 0 bases removed from V and 2 bases from J, the gap between germline ends came to 10 bases. Germline CDR1 and CDR2: SGDLS and YYNGEE. The CDR3 sequence is CASSVGDLNTDTQYF. The CDR3 nucleotides are TGTGCCAGCAGCGTAGGGGACCTCAACACAGATACGCAGTATTTT.

This clonotype was observed a single time. This may stem from a read error, because a much larger clone lies one nucleotide away. The V gene is TRBV2, the J gene TRBJ1-2; TRBD1 matches at 9 bases. Germline V gives CDR1 SNHLY, CDR2 FYNNEI. The CDR3 sequence is 15 residues long. The CDR3: CASSDAGQGYYGYPF. In DNA, the CDR3 is TGTGCCAGCAGTGACGCCGGACAGGGGTACTATGGCTACCCCTTC.

In the case of this clonotype: A much bigger clone sits one base away, suggesting this may be a read error. Without the conserved terminal phenylalanine or tryptophan, this CDR3 likely stems from a read error. V is TRBV28 and J is TRBJ2-7; D call uncertain. Between the trimmed V and J ends, which lost 2 bases and 3 bases, there was a span of 11 bases. Germline V gene data show CDR1 as MDHEN and CDR2 as SYDVKM. The CDR3 is 14 amino acids. CDR3 in DNA: TGTGCCAGCAGTTTAAGTGGGGTCTACTACGAGCAGTACTAC. Its translation: CASSLSGVYYEQYY.

For this clonotype: Given a much more abundant clone one base away, this may be a read error. The V and J genes are TRBV24-1 and TRBJ2-7, with a tentative D call TRBD2 (6 bases). There are 14 residues in the CDR3. From germline, CDR1 is KGHDR and CDR2 SFDVKD. The CDR3 sequence: CATSGDFDSYEQCF. Here the CDR3 DNA reads TGTGCCACCAGTGGGGACTTCGACTCCTACGAGCAGTGCTTC.

The chain is built from TRBV3-1 and TRBJ2-5, with 14 nucleotides matching TRBD2. The CDR3 contains 16 residues. Trimming removed 4 bases from V and 6 bases from J; junction bases left unmatched: 7. Germline V lookup: CDR1 LGHDT, CDR2 YNNKEL (reference sequence). CDR3 coding DNA: TGTGCCAGCAGCCGGACTAGCGGGGGGTGGTTGAAGACCCAGTACTTC. This translates into CASSRTSGGWLKTQYF.

This clonotype was seen repeatedly, ten times or more. The chain carries TRBV6-5 and TRBJ2-1; 7 bases agree with TRBD2. There are 17 residues in the CDR3. Germline V gene lookup returns CDR1 MNHEY and CDR2 SVGAGI. V dropped 5 bases and J dropped 4; count of bases not matched to a gene: 14. The CDR3 reads CASSPDLGTTLYNEQFF. The CDR3 coding sequence is TGTGCCAGCAGTCCAGATCTCGGGACTACCCTTTACAATGAGCAGTTCTTC.

The rearrangement links TRBV11-2 to TRBJ1-6; 9 bases map to TRBD1. CDR1 and CDR2 (germline): SGHAT, FQNNGV. The CDR3 loop spans 16 amino acids. V lost 4 bases and J lost 6; bases outside the gene matches: 7. This chain's CDR3 is CASSWTGVLANSPLHF. In DNA, the CDR3 is TGTGCCAGCAGCTGGACAGGGGTTTTAGCTAATTCACCCCTCCACTTT.

This clonotype has a handful of counts. The CDR3 protein is CASSLGRTNPLYNEQFF. CDR3 DNA: TGCGCCAGCAGCTTGGGGAGGACTAACCCCCTATACAATGAGCAGTTCTTC. The chain uses TRBV5-1 and TRBJ2-1; D may be TRBD2 (6 bases). The CDR3 is 17 amino acids. Germline lookup yields CDR1 SGHRS and CDR2 YFSETQ. Between the trimmed V and J ends, which lost 0 bases and 4 bases, there was a span of 17 bases.

This clonotype was counted ten times or more. The CDR3 nucleotides read TGCAGTGCTAGGGACAGGGGGCAGATACCACATCAGCCCCAGCATTTT. This sequence encodes CSARDRGQIPHQPQHF. The rearrangement uses TRBV20-1 and TRBJ1-5; 11 bases map to TRBD1. J was trimmed by 5 bases and V by 3 bases; bases with no gene match: 9. Germline values: CDR1 DFQATT, CDR2 SNEGSKA (reference sequence). This CDR3 has 16 amino acids.

Of note for this clonotype: The junction departs from germline at one end; a sequencing error may be responsible. The chain couples TRBV2 to TRBJ2-3, with 8 bases identical to TRBD2. The CDR3 runs to 19 residues. Germline CDR1 and CDR2: SNHLY and FYNNEI. The CDR3 DNA sequence: TGTGCCAGCAGTGTTGAGGGGGTACTAGCGGAGTCTATCACAGATACGCAGTGTTTT. The encoded protein is CASSVEGVLAESITDTQCF.

This clonotype was recorded many times. The genes are TRBV24-1 and TRBJ2-1; D uncertain. Germline CDR1 and CDR2: KGHDR and SFDVKD. V dropped 2 bases and J dropped 0 bases, with 10 bases sitting between them. The CDR3 sequence is 16 residues long. As DNA, the CDR3 is TGTGCCACCAGTGATTCGGGCAGCAGCTCCTACAATGAGCAGTTCTTC. Protein: CATSDSGSSSYNEQFF.

This clonotype was seen many times. This chain links TRBV5-1 with TRBJ1-2, with D perhaps TRBD1 (6 bases). The V end lost 3 bases, the J end lost 1 base, and 13 bases lay between the germline ends. The CDR3 totals 15 residues. The germline V gene encodes CDR1 SGHRS and CDR2 YFSETQ. The DNA for the CDR3 is TGCGCCAGCAGCTCGACAGGTTTTGATAACTATGGCTACACCTTC. Its protein is CASSSTGFDNYGYTF.